Below, one TCR beta chain is given with its context. This clone was counted between two and nine times. Its recognized antigen is unknown. Base qualities are missing; no much larger clone stands one base away. The record originates from a study of blood T cell repertoires in COVID-19 (dated by TCRdb to between 2020 and 2021). Regarding the study in general: Collaborator samples came from the United States, Italy and Spain and covered acute and convalescent phases of COVID-19. Where available, HLA class I and class II types were obtained from metadata supplied by the sample provider rather than from assay-based typing. Deeply sampled blood TCRbeta repertoires from subjects exposed to, actively infected with, or recovered from COVID-19 were included in the dataset. Nearly every sample came with metadata listing a de-identified subject ID, COVID-19 status, age in years and sex. The repertoires were made available in a free public database intended to serve as a resource for research on the immune response to SARS-CoV-2. The material from the prospective study consisted of cDNA or gDNA derived from T cells, B-cell-depleted T cells, or PBMCs. Samples came from the ongoing ImmuneRACE study (first 160 participants) plus 1,254 subjects from 6 global collaborators. The investigation overall reported the following: Clinical and demographic metadata were provided uncurated, with the amount varying by source and participant.

TCRbeta CDR3 regions were amplified from genomic DNA using the immunoSEQ Assay, a bias-controlled multiplex PCR. In the authors' own workflow: The number of nucleated cells in each sample was estimated from the amplification of reference gene primers within the assay. To quantify the absolute abundance of each unique TCRbeta CDR3 rearrangement, sequence reads were collapsed and filtered. For each sample, productive Simpson clonality was calculated by taking the square root of Simpson's diversity index across productive rearrangements. TCRdb limited this immuneACCESS table to in-frame rearrangements with V and J called. A share of clones is missing; checked studies link under half to unresolved V genes, and the rest is unexplained. V, J and clone size derive from that table, while D and trimming were established from the DNA sequence. In this sample the table shows 190,000 or so clones, around 90% of which occur a single time. Jointly, the top ten make up around 7% of the sample.

The CDR3 contains 15 residues, cysteine and phenylalanine counted. Only the CDR3 region is kept as DNA, spanning 45 bases read in frame from base 1. V is pared back by 3 bases and J by 3 bases, with 11 bases lying between the germline termini. CDR1 and CDR2 were assigned from the germline V gene (reference sequence) as LNHDA and SQIVND. The collaborating institutions used their own protocols to collect whole blood in K2EDTA tubes. Collaborator samples were shipped for TCRbeta analysis as frozen whole blood, isolated PBMCs, or DNA extracted from either sample type. This receptor was obtained from a man aged 40-55 years with acute or convalescent COVID-19. Sequenced: peripheral blood. The chain links TRBV19 with TRBJ1-4; the D gene assignment is ambiguous. This receptor carries the CDR3 CASSIARGPNEKLFF. In nucleotide form, the sequence is TGTGCCAGTAGTATCGCGAGAGGGCCTAATGAAAAACTGTTTTTT. This CDR3, with the reference TRBV19 and TRBJ1-4 proteins standing in past its ends, gives the full variable domain DGGITQSPKYLFRKEGQNVTLSCEQNLNHDAMYWYRQDPGQGLRLIYYSQIVNDFQKGDIAEGYSVSREKKESFPLTVTSAQKNPTAFYLCASSIARGPNEKLFFGSGTQLSVL.